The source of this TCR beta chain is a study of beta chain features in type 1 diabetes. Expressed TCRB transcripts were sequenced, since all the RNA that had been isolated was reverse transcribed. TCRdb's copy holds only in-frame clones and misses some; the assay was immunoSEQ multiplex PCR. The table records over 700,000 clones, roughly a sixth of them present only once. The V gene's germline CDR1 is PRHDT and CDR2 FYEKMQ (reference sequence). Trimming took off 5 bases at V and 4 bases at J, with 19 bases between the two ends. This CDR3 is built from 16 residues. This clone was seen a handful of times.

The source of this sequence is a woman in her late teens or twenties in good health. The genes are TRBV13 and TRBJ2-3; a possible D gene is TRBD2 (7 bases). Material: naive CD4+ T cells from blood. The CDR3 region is CASSLPPGGRADTQYF. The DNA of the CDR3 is TGTGCCAGCAGCCTACCTCCGGGGGGCCGGGCAGATACGCAGTATTTT.